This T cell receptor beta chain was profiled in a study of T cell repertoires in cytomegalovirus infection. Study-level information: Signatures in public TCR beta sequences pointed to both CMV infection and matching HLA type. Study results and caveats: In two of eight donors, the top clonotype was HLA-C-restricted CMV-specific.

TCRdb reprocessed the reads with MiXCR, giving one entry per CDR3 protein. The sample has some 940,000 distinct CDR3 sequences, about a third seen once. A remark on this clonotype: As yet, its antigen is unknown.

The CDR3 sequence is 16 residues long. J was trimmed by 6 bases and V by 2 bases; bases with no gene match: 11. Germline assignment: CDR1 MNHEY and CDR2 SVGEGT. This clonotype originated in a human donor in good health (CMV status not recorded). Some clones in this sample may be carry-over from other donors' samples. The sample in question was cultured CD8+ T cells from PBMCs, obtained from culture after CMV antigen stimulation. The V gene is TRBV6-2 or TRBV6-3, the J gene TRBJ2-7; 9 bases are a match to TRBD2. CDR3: CASSYNEAGGPLEQYV. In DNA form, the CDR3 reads TGTGCCAGCAGTTACAACGAGGCGGGGGGGCCCCTCGAGCAGTACGTC.